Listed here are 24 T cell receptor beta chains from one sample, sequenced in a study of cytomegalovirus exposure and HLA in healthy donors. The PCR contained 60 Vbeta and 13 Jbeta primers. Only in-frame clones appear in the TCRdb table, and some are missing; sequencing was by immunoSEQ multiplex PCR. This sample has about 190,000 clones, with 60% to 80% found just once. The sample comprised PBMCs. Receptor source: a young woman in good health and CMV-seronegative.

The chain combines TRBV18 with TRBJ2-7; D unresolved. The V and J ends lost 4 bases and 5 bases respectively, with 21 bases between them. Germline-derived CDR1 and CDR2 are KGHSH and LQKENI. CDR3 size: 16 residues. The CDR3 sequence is CASSLQPAAYPDEQYF. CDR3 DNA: TGTGCCAGCTCACTACAGCCCGCCGCCTACCCCGACGAGCAGTACTTC.

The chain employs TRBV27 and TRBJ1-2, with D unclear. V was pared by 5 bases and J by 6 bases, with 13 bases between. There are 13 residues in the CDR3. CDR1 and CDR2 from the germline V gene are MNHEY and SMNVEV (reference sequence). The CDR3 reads CASSVTISNGYTF. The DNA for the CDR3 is TGTGCCAGCAGTGTTACTATCTCTAATGGCTACACCTTC.

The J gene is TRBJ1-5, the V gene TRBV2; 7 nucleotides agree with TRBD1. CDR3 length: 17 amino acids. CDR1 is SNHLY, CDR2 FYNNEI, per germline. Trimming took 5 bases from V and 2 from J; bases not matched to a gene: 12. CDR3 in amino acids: CASSSRSQGIRNQPQHF. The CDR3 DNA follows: TGTGCCAGCAGTTCCCGATCACAGGGGATTCGCAATCAGCCCCAGCATTTT.

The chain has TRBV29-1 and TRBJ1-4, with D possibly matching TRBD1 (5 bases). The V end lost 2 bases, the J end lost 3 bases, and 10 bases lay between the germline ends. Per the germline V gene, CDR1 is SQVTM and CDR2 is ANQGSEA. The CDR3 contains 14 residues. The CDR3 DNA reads TGCAGCGTTGAAATACGGGGGGCTAATGAAAAACTGTTTTTT. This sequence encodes CSVEIRGANEKLFF.

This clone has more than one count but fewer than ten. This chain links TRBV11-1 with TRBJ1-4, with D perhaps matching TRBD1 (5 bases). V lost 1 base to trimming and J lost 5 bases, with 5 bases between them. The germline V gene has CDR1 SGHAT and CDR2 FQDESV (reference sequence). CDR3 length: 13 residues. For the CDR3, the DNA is TGTGCCAGCAGCTTAGGGACAAATGAAAAACTGTTTTTT. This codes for CASSLGTNEKLFF.

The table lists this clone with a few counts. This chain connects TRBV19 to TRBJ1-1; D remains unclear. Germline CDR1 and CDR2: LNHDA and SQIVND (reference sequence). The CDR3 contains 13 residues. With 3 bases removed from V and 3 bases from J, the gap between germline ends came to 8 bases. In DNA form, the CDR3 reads TGTGCCAGTAGTATTCACGGGTACACTGAAGCTTTCTTT. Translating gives CASSIHGYTEAFF.

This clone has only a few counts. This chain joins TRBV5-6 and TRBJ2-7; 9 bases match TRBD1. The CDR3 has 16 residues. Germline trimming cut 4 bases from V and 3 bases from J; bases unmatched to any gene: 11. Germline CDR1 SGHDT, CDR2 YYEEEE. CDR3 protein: CASSADRGDFGYEQYF. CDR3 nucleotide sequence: TGTGCCAGCAGCGCTGACAGGGGGGACTTCGGCTACGAGCAGTACTTC.

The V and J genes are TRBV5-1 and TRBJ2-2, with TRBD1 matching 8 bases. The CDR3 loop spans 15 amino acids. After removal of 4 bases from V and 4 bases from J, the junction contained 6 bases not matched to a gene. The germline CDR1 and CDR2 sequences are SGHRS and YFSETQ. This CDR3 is CASSLQTGVTGELFF. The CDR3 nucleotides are TGCGCCAGCAGCCTACAGACAGGGGTCACCGGGGAGCTGTTTTTT.

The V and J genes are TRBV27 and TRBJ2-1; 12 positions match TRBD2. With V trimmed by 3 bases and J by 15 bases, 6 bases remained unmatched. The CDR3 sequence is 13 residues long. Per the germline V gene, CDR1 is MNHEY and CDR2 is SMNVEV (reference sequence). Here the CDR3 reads CASSFASGRVMFF. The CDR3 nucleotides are TGTGCCAGCAGTTTCGCTAGCGGGAGGGTGATGTTCTTC.

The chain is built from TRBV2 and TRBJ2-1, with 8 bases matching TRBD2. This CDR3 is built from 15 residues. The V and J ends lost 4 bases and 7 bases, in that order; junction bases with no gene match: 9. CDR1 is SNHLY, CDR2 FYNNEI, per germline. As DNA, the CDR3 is TGTGCCAGCAGTGGTAGTCGGGGGGGCCGAAATGAGCAGTTCTTC. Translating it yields CASSGSRGGRNEQFF.

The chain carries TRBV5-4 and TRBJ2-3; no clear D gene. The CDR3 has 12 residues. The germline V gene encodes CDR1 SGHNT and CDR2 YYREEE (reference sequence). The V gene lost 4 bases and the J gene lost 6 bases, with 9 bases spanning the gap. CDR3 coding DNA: TGTGCCAGCAGCCTATTCACGGATACGCAGTATTTT. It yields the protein CASSLFTDTQYF.

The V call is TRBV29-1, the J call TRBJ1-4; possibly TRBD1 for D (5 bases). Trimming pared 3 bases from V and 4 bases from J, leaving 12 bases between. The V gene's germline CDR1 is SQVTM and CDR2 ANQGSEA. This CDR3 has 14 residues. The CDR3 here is CSVEILGDNEKLFF. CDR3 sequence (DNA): TGCAGCGTTGAGATTTTAGGGGATAATGAAAAACTGTTTTTT. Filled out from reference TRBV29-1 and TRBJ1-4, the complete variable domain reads SAVISQKPSRDICQRGTSLTIQCQVDSQVTMMFWYRQQPGQSLTLIATANQGSEATYESGFVIDKFPISRPNLTFSTLTVSNMSPEDSSIYLCSVEILGDNEKLFFGSGTQLSVL.

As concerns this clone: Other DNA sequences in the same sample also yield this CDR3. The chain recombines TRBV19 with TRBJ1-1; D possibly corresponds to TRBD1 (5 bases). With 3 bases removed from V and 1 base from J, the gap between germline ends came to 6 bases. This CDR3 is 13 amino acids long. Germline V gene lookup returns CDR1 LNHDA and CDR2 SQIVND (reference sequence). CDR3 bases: TGTGCCAGTAGTATCACAGGGAACACTGAAGCTTTCTTT. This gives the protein CASSITGNTEAFF.

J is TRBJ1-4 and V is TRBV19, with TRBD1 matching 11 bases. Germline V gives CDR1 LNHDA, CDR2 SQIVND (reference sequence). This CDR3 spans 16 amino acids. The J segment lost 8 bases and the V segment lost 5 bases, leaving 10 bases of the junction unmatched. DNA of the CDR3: TGTGCCAGTAGTGGAGCCGGGACAGGGGGGCGAGAAAAACTGTTTTTT. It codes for CASSGAGTGGREKLFF.

In DNA, the CDR3 is TGTGCCACTCAGACCCCCGGGACAGGGGGTAATCAGCCCCAGCATTTT. It is translated as CATQTPGTGGNQPQHF. The chain employs TRBV19 and TRBJ1-5, with 11 bases matching TRBD1. V lost 10 bases and J lost 4; bases outside the gene matches: 12. The CDR3 is 16 residues long. Per the germline V gene, CDR1 is LNHDA and CDR2 is SQIVND (reference sequence).

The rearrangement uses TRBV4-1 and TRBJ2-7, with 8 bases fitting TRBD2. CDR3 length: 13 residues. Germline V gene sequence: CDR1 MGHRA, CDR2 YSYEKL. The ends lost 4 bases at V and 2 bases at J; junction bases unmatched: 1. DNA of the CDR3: TGCGCCAGCAGCCCGGGGGGGCCCTACGAGCAGTACTTC. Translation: CASSPGGPYEQYF.

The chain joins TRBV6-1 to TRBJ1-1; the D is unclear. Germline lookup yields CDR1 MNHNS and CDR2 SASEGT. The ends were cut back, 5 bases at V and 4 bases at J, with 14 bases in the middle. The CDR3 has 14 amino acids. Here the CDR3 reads CASSSPPSPTEAFF. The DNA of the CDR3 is TGTGCCAGCAGTAGCCCCCCCTCCCCCACTGAAGCTTTCTTT.

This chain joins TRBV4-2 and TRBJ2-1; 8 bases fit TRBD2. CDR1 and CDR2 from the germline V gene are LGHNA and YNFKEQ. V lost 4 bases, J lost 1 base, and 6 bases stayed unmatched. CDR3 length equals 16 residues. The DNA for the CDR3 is TGTGCCAGCAGCCCCCCGGTAGCGGGGTCCTACAATGAGCAGTTCTTC. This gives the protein CASSPPVAGSYNEQFF.

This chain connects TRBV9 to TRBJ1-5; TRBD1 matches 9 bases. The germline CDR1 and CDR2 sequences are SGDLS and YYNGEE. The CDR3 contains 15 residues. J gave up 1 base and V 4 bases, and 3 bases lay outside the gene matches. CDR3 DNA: TGTGCCAGCAGCCCGGGGACAGGGAGCAATCAGCCCCAGCATTTT. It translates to CASSPGTGSNQPQHF.

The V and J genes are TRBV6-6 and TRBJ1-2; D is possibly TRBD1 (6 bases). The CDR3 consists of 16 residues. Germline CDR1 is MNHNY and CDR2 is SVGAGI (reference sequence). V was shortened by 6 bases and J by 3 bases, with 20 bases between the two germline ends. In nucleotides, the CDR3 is TGTGCCAGCAGCAACCCTAACCTGGCAGGGGACTATGGCTACACCTTC. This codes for CASSNPNLAGDYGYTF.

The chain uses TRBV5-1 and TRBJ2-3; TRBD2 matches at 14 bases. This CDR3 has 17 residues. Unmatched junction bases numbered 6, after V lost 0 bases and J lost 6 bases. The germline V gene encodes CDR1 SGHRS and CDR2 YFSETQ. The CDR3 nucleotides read TGCGCCAGCAGCTTGGTGGGACTAGCGGGAGATTTCGATACGCAGTATTTT. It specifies CASSLVGLAGDFDTQYF.

The DNA of the CDR3 is TGTGCCAGCAGTTACGGGCTACTCTCTGGAAACACCATATATTTT. Its translation is CASSYGLLSGNTIYF. The chain is built from TRBV6-6 and TRBJ1-3; D uncertain. Germline-derived CDR1 and CDR2 are MNHNY and SVGAGI (reference sequence). The CDR3 extends over 15 amino acids. V lost 2 bases to trimming and J lost 0 bases, with 8 bases between them.

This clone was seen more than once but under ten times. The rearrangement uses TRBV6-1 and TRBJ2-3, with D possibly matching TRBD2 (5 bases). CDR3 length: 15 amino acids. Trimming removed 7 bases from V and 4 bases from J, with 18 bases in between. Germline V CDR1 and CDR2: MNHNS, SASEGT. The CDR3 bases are TGTGCCAGCACGAGCAGAGGGATAAGTCCAGATACGCAGTATTTT. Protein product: CASTSRGISPDTQYF.

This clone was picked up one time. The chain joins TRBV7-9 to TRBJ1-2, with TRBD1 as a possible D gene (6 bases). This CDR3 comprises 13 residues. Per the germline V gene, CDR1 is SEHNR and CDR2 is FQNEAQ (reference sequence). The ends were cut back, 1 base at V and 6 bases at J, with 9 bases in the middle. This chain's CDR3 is CASSLEAGDGYTF. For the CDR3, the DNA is TGTGCCAGCAGCTTAGAGGCAGGGGATGGCTACACCTTC.